This TCR beta chain was retrieved from a study of shared clonotypes between healthy human individuals. V lost 2 bases to trimming and J lost 2 bases, with 1 base between them. Germline V gene data show CDR1 as WSHSY and CDR2 as SAAADI. This CDR3 region has 12 residues. General study findings and limits: A small donor pool kept down the genetic and exposure-history diversity that was represented.

To note about this clone: What it binds is not known.

Naive CD8 cells comprised CD45RO-negative, CCR7-positively selected cells, excluding terminally differentiated effector memory CD45RA+ cells. Profiled with immunoSEQ multiplex PCR; TCRdb holds only in-frame clones, not every one. The sample gives around 640,000 clones, approximately 96% of which show up once; 0.11% is in the top ten. This chain joins TRBV10-2 and TRBJ2-1; D call uncertain. The receptor was derived from a woman aged 30 to 39 in good health. What was sequenced was naive CD8+ T cells sorted from blood. CDR3 amino acids: CASSETYNEQFF. As DNA, the CDR3 is TGCGCCAGCAGTGAGACCTACAATGAGCAGTTCTTC.